The source of this T cell receptor beta chain is a study of blood T cell repertoires in COVID-19. Background on the study: The study drew acute and convalescent COVID-19 samples from the United States, Italy and Spain. Nucleic acid was either cDNA or gDNA, and it came from T cells, B-cell-depleted T cells, or PBMCs.

As originally analysed: Reference gene primer amplification in the assay estimated nucleated cell counts. The repertoire was sequenced with immunoSEQ multiplex PCR; TCRdb's copy has only in-frame clones and lacks some. V and J calls and clone size are as listed in that table; D and trimming were resolved from the DNA. The table includes more than 150,000 clones, approximately 83% detected once. This clone was detected only once. V was pared by 1 base and J by 7 bases, with 10 bases between. The CDR3 spans 13 residues. CDR1 and CDR2 (germline): KGHSH, LQKENI. Sequenced input: peripheral blood. The receptor was isolated from a man between 70 and 80 years old who had recovered from COVID-19. J is TRBJ2-5 and V is TRBV18; D is ambiguous. DNA of the CDR3: TGTGCCAGCTCACCACGAGGAGAAGCGACCCAGTACTTC. Its translation: CASSPRGEATQYF. The full variable domain, completed using reference TRBV18 and TRBJ2-5, is NAGVMQNPRHLVRRRGQEARLRCSPMKGHSHVYWYRQLPEEGLKFMVYLQKENIIDESGMPKERFSAEFPKEGPSILRIQQVVRGDSAAYFCASSPRGEATQYFGPGTRLLVL.